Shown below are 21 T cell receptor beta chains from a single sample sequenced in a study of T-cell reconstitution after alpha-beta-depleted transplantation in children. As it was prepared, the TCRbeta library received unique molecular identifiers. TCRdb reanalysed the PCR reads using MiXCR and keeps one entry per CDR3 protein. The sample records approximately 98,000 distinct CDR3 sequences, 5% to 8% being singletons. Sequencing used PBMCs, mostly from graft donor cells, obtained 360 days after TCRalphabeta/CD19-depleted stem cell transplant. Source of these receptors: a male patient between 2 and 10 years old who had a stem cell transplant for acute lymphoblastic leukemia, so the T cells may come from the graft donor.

CDR3 protein: CATSRASVTDTQYF. The CDR3 region has the DNA TGTGCCACCAGCAGGGCAAGCGTCACAGATACGCAGTATTTT. This sequence joins TRBV15 and TRBJ2-3; no reliable D call. Trimming pared 3 bases from V and 2 bases from J, leaving 9 bases between. The V gene's germline CDR1 is LNHNV and CDR2 YYDKDF (reference sequence). This CDR3 has 14 residues.

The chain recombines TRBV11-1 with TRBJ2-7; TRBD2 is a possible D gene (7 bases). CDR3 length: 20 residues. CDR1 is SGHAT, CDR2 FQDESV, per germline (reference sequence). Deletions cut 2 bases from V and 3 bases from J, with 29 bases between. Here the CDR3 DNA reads TGTGCCAGCAGCTTACTCCTAGCGGTGGATAGGGGGAAGAGGGTCTACGAGCAGTACTTC. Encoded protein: CASSLLLAVDRGKRVYEQYF.

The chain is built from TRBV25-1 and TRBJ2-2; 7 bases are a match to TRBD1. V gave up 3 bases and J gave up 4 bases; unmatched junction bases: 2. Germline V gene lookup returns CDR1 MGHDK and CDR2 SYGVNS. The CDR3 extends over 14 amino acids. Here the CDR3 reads CASSEWDSTGELFF. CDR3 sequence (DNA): TGTGCCAGCAGTGAGTGGGACAGCACCGGGGAGCTGTTTTTT.

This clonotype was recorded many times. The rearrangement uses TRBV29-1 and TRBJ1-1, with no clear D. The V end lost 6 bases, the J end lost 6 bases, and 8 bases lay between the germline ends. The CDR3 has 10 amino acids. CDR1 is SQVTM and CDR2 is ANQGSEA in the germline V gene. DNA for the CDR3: TGCAGCGTCGCAGGAGCTGAAGCTTTCTTT. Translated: CSVAGAEAFF.

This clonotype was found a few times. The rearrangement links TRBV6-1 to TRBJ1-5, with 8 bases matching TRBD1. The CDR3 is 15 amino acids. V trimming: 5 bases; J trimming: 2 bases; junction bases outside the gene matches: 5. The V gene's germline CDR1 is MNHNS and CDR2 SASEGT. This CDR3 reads CASSPDRAGNQPQHF. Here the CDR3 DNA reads TGTGCCAGCAGTCCGGACAGGGCAGGCAATCAGCCCCAGCATTTT.

The CDR3 bases are TGTGCCAGCAGTTTCAGCCTAGAGGGCCACAATGAGCAGTTCTTC. Its protein product is CASSFSLEGHNEQFF. The chain is built from TRBV28 and TRBJ2-1, with D possibly matching TRBD2 (5 bases). V lost 3 bases and J 5 bases, leaving 14 bases between the germline ends. This CDR3 is built from 15 residues. Per germline, CDR1 MDHEN and CDR2 SYDVKM.

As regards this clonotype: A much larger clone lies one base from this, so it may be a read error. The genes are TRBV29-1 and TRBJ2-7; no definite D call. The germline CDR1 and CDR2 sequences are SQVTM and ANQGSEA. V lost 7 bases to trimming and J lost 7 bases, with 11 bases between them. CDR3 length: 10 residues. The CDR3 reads CSAMGWEQYF. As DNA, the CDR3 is TGCAGCGCTATGGGGTGGGAGCAGTACTTC.

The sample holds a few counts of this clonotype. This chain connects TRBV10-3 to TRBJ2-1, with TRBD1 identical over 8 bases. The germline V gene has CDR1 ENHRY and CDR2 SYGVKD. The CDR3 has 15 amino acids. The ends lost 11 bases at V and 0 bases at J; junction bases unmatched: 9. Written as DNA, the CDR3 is TGTGCCGCCCGGGACAGGTCCAACTCCTACAATGAGCAGTTCTTC. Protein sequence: CAARDRSNSYNEQFF.

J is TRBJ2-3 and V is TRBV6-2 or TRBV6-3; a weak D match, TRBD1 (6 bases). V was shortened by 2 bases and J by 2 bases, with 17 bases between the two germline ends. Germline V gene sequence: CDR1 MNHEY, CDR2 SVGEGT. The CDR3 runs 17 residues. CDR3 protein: CASSYPAAGGLTDTQYF. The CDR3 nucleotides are TGTGCCAGCAGTTACCCGGCAGCTGGGGGCCTCACAGATACGCAGTATTTT.

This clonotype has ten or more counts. CDR3: CASSTWSGGFDEQFF. In nucleotides, the CDR3 is TGTGCCAGCAGTACGTGGAGCGGGGGTTTCGATGAGCAGTTCTTC. This sequence joins TRBV6-2 or TRBV6-3 and TRBJ2-1, with TRBD2 matching over 8 bases. Germline lookup yields CDR1 MNHEY and CDR2 SVGEGT. This CDR3 is 15 amino acids long. V shed 5 bases and J 8 bases; nucleotides not matched to a gene: 11.

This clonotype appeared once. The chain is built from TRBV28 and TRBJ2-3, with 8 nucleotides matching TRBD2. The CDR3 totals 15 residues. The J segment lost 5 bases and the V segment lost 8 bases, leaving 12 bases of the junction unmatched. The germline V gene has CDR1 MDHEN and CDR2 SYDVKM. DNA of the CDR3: TGTGCCAGCTCGGGCGAGCGGGGGCCGGGAGATACGCAGTATTTT. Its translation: CASSGERGPGDTQYF. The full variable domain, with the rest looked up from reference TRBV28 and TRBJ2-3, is DVKVTQSSRYLVKRTGEKVFLECVQDMDHENMFWYRQDPGLGLRLIYFSYDVKMKEKGDIPEGYSVSREKKERFSLILESASTNQTSMYLCASSGERGPGDTQYFGPGTRLTVL.

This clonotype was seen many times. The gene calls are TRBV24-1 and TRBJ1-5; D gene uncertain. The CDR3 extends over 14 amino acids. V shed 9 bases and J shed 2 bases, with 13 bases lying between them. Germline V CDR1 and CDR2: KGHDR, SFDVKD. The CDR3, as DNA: TGTGCCACCTCCGACGGGATGGGCAATCAGCCCCAGCATTTT. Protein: CATSDGMGNQPQHF.

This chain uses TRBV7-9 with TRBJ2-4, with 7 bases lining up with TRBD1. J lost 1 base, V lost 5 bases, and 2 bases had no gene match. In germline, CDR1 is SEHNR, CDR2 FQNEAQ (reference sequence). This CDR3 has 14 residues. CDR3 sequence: CASSIQGAKNIQYF. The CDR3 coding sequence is TGTGCCAGCAGCATACAGGGGGCCAAAAACATTCAGTACTTC.

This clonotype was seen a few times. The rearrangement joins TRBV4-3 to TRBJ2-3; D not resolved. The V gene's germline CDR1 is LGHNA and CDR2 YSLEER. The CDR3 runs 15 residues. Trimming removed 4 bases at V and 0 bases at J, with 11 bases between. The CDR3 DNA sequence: TGCGCCAGCAGCCCCCACTATACTAGCACAGATACGCAGTATTTT. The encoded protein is CASSPHYTSTDTQYF.

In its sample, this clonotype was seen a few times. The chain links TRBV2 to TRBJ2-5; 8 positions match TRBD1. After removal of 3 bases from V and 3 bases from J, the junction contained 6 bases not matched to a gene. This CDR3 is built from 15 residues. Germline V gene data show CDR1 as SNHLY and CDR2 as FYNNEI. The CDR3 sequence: CASSESQGAKETQYF. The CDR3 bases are TGTGCCAGCAGTGAGTCTCAGGGGGCTAAAGAGACCCAGTACTTC.

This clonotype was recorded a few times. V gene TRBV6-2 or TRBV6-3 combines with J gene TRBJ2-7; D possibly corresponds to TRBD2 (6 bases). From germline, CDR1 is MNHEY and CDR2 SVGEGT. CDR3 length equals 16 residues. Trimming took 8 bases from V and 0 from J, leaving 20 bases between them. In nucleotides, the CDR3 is TGTGCCAGCGAAGGGTGGGTGGACGGGAGCTCCTACGAGCAGTACTTC. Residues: CASEGWVDGSSYEQYF.

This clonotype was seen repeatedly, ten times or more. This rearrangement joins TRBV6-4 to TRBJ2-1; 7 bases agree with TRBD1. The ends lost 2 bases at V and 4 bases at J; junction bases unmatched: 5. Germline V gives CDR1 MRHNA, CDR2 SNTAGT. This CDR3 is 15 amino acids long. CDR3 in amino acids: CASSDEGTAYNEQFF. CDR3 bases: TGTGCCAGCAGTGACGAGGGGACAGCTTACAATGAGCAGTTCTTC.

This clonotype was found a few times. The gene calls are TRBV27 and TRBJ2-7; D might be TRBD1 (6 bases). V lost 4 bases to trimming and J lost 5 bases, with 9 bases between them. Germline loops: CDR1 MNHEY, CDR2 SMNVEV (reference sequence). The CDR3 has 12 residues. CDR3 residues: CASSSQGNEQYF. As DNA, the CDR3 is TGTGCCAGCAGTTCACAGGGAAACGAGCAGTACTTC.

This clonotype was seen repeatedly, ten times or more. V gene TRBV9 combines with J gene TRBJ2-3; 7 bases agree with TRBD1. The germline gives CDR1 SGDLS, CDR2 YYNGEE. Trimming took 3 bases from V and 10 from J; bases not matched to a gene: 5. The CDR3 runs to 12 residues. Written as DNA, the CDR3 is TGTGCCAGCAGCGCAAACAGGGGAGCGCAGTATTTT. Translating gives CASSANRGAQYF. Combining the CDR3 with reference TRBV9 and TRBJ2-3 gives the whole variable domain DSGVTQTPKHLITATGQRVTLRCSPRSGDLSVYWYQQSLDQGLQFLIQYYNGEERAKGNILERFSAQQFPDLHSELNLSSLELGDSALYFCASSANRGAQYFGPGTRLTVL.

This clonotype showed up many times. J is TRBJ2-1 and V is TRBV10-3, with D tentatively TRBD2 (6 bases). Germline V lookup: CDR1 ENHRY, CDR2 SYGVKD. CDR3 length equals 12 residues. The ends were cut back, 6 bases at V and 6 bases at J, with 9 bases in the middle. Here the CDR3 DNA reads TGTGCCATCAGGGCTAGCGCCAATGAGCAGTTCTTC. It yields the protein CAIRASANEQFF.

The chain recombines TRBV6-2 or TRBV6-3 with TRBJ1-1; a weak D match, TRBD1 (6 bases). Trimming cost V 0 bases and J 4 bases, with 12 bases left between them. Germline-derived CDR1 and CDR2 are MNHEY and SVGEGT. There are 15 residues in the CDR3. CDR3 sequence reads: CASSYSDGGGTEAFF. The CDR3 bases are TGTGCCAGCAGTTACTCGGATGGAGGGGGCACTGAAGCTTTCTTT.